This TCR beta chain was identified during a study of blood T cell repertoires in COVID-19. For the study at large: T cells, B-cell-depleted T cells, or PBMCs supplied cDNA or gDNA.

Study processing details: Reference gene primer amplification gave estimated nucleated cell counts. TCRdb's copy holds only in-frame clones and misses some; the assay was immunoSEQ multiplex PCR. V and J calls and clone size come straight from that table; D and trimming were deduced from the DNA. The sample contains 250,000 to 300,000 clones, 80% to 90% of which appear only once. Per germline, CDR1 WSHSY and CDR2 SAAADI. V was cut by 7 bases and J by 3 bases, with 10 bases left in between. The CDR3 length is 12 residues. The recovered donors of Cohort 3 showed two negative PCRs, clearance, or symptom resolution.

What was sequenced was PBMCs or T cells enriched from blood (not recorded which). V and J are TRBV10-2 and TRBJ2-7; D might be TRBD2 (6 bases). This TCR came from a man aged 40-55 years who had recovered from COVID-19. The CDR3, as DNA: TGCGCCAGCACCTCGGAGGGCTACGAGCAGTACTTC. The encoded protein is CASTSEGYEQYF.